This is a list of T cell receptor beta chains from one sample in a study of blood T cells in healthy people across ages. TCRdb processed the 5' RACE reads anew with MiXCR; each CDR3 protein has one entry. The sample consists of roughly 800,000 distinct CDR3 sequences, 25% of them appearing once. These sequences were also reported in another study, on T cells of mothers and their children.

Sequenced input: blood. These receptors all come from a boy between 10 and 17 years old in good health. Both conserved end residues are part of each CDR3. D genes are given only for firm matches. The size entry is marked missing in some rows and otherwise reads once, few, many or a size class.

NA	TRBV18	TRBD1	15	TRBJ2-1	CASSPRDRADNEQFF	TGTGCCAGCTCACCAAGAGACAGGGCCGACAATGAGCAGTTCTTC
once	TRBV30	NA	12	TRBJ2-7	CAWSPGTYEQYF	TGTGCCTGGAGTCCAGGGACCTACGAGCAGTACTTC
NA	TRBV6-5	NA	15	TRBJ1-4	CASSYSAATNEKLFF	TGTGCCAGCAGTTACAGTGCTGCAACTAATGAAAAACTGTTTTTT
few	TRBV6-2/TRBV6-3	NA	17	TRBJ2-4	CASSYPALGSDGNIQYF	TGTGCCAGCAGTTACCCGGCCCTAGGTAGCGATGGAAACATTCAGTACTTC
NA	TRBV4-1	NA	16	TRBJ1-5	CASSQDSMGGIQPQHF	TGCGCCAGCAGCCAAGATTCTATGGGGGGTATTCAGCCCCAGCATTTT
NA	TRBV7-2	NA	15	TRBJ1-5	CASSPLVGSNQPQHF	TGTGCCAGCAGCCCCTTGGTGGGTAGCAATCAGCCCCAGCATTTT
NA	TRBV7-2	TRBD2	18	TRBJ2-5	CASSLARGLAGGKETQYF	TGTGCCAGCAGCTTAGCAAGAGGGCTAGCGGGAGGGAAAGAGACCCAGTACTTC
few	TRBV9	TRBD2	17	TRBJ2-5	CASSASWTSGAEETQYF	TGTGCCAGCAGCGCCAGCTGGACTAGTGGAGCGGAGGAGACCCAGTACTTC
few	TRBV29-1	NA	10	TRBJ2-1	CSVGPREQFF	TGCAGCGTTGGTCCTCGTGAGCAGTTCTTC
NA	TRBV20-1	TRBD2	15	TRBJ2-3	CSATGGSGGTDTQYF	TGCAGTGCCACAGGAGGTAGCGGGGGAACAGATACGCAGTATTTT
NA	TRBV6-1	NA	19	TRBJ2-6	CASSEFPRGATSGANVLTF	TGTGCCAGCAGTGAATTTCCCCGGGGTGCCACCTCTGGGGCCAACGTCCTGACTTTC
NA	TRBV5-4	TRBD2	15	TRBJ2-7	CASSLDSAGGYEQYF	TGTGCCAGCAGCTTGGATTCCGCGGGGGGATACGAGCAGTACTTC
NA	TRBV11-2	TRBD2	16	TRBJ2-3	CASSFRTSGTTDTQYF	TGTGCCAGCAGCTTCCGGACTAGCGGGACCACAGATACGCAGTATTTT
NA	TRBV29-1	TRBD1	15	TRBJ1-4	CSVTLQGALGEKLFF	TGCAGCGTTACCCTTCAGGGGGCGCTTGGTGAAAAACTGTTTTTT
NA	TRBV20-1	NA	15	TRBJ2-5	CSAIFGSWKQETQYF	TGCAGTGCTATCTTCGGGAGTTGGAAGCAAGAGACCCAGTACTTC
few	TRBV6-2/TRBV6-3	NA	20	TRBJ2-7	CASSYSVMGQELPLGYEQYF	TGTGCCAGCAGTTACTCGGTGATGGGACAAGAACTACCTTTGGGCTACGAGCAGTACTTC
NA	TRBV20-1	TRBD1	13	TRBJ1-3	CSARDRAGNTIYF	TGCAGTGCTAGGGACAGGGCTGGAAACACCATATATTTT
few	TRBV29-1	NA	14	TRBJ2-1	CSVEGDLSGHEQFF	TGCAGCGTTGAAGGGGACCTGAGCGGCCATGAGCAGTTCTTC
NA	TRBV25-1	NA	15	TRBJ1-1	CASSDQGPRDTEAFF	TGTGCCAGCAGTGACCAGGGACCCCGCGACACTGAAGCTTTCTTT
NA	TRBV5-1	NA	13	TRBJ2-5	CASSPGHGETQYF	TGCGCCAGCAGCCCCGGACATGGAGAGACCCAGTACTTC
NA	TRBV3-1	NA	16	TRBJ2-3	CASSQGPQIGSDTQYF	TGTGCCAGCAGCCAAGGTCCGCAAATAGGGTCCGATACGCAGTATTTT
NA	TRBV15	NA	14	TRBJ2-5	CATSSGSYQETQYF	TGTGCCACCAGCAGCGGGTCGTACCAAGAGACCCAGTACTTC
NA	TRBV9	TRBD1	13	TRBJ1-2	CASSPWTGVGYTF	TGTGCCAGCAGCCCGTGGACAGGGGTTGGCTACACCTTC
NA	TRBV20-1	NA	15	TRBJ2-3	CSARDERVGTDTQYF	TGCAGTGCTAGAGATGAAAGAGTCGGCACAGATACGCAGTATTTT
NA	TRBV7-2	NA	13	TRBJ2-1	CASNARAGNEQFF	TGTGCCAGCAACGCCAGGGCTGGCAATGAGCAGTTCTTC
few	TRBV18	TRBD1	17	TRBJ2-6	CASSPTGGNSGANVLTF	TGTGCCAGCTCACCAACAGGGGGCAACTCTGGGGCCAACGTCCTGACTTTC
few	TRBV29-1	TRBD2	14	TRBJ2-3	CSVREGLASDTQYF	TGCAGCGTCAGGGAGGGACTAGCATCAGATACGCAGTATTTT
NA	TRBV20-1	NA	13	TRBJ1-5	CSAELGETQPQHF	TGCAGTGCGGAATTAGGGGAGACTCAGCCCCAGCATTTT
few	TRBV5-1	NA	15	TRBJ1-5	CASSLAGRDFQPQHF	TGCGCCAGCAGCTTGGCCGGCAGGGATTTTCAGCCCCAGCATTTT
once	TRBV27	NA	11	TRBJ1-1	CASVQYTEAFF	TGTGCCAGTGTACAGTACACTGAAGCTTTCTTT
NA	TRBV12-3/TRBV12-4	NA	13	TRBJ1-1	CASSPGQITEAFF	TGTGCCAGCAGCCCGGGGCAGATCACTGAAGCTTTCTTT
NA	TRBV7-2	TRBD1	16	TRBJ1-2	CASSETGGAPPPRYTF	TGTGCCAGCAGCGAGACAGGGGGCGCGCCCCCCCCGCGCTACACCTTC
NA	TRBV11-2	NA	14	TRBJ2-5	CASSVTGFQETQYF	TGTGCCAGCAGCGTAACAGGTTTCCAAGAGACCCAGTACTTC
NA	TRBV29-1	TRBD1	13	TRBJ1-2	CSVGGQYAYGYTF	TGCAGCGTTGGGGGACAGTACGCCTATGGCTACACCTTC
NA	TRBV5-1	NA	15	TRBJ2-5	CASSLARTDQETQYF	TGCGCCAGCAGCTTGGCCAGAACAGACCAAGAGACCCAGTACTTC
few	TRBV7-9	TRBD1	16	TRBJ2-1	CATTRDRDFLVDEQLF	TGTGCCACTACGCGGGACAGGGATTTTTTGGTTGATGAGCAGTTGTTC
NA	TRBV27	NA	17	TRBJ2-1	CASSPLKTRGSFGEQFF	TGTGCCAGCAGTCCGCTCAAGACTAGAGGCTCCTTCGGTGAGCAGTTCTTC
NA	TRBV4-1	TRBD2	15	TRBJ2-7	CASSQDQREVYEQYF	TGCGCCAGCAGCCAAGACCAGCGGGAGGTATACGAGCAGTACTTC
few	TRBV12-3/TRBV12-4	NA	16	TRBJ2-3	CASSGRAGAKADTQYF	TGTGCCAGCAGTGGACGGGCGGGGGCTAAGGCAGATACGCAGTATTTT
NA	TRBV4-3	TRBD2	16	TRBJ2-3	CACSPRGLAPSDTQYF	TGCGCCTGCAGCCCAAGAGGACTAGCGCCTTCAGATACGCAGTATTTT
NA	TRBV12-3/TRBV12-4	TRBD2	14	TRBJ2-1	CASRGASGRNEQFF	TGTGCCAGCCGAGGGGCTAGCGGGAGAAATGAGCAGTTCTTC
NA	TRBV21-1	NA	15	TRBJ1-1	CASSKAKVMNTEAFF	TGTGCCAGCAGCAAAGCCAAGGTAATGAACACTGAAGCTTTCTTT
few	TRBV27	NA	16	TRBJ2-7	CASSLQGPISSYEQYF	TGTGCCAGCAGTTTGCAGGGGCCCATCTCGTCCTACGAGCAGTACTTC
few	TRBV7-2	TRBD2	14	TRBJ2-1	CASSSAGDYNEQFF	TGTGCCAGCAGCTCAGCGGGAGACTACAATGAGCAGTTCTTC
NA	TRBV4-1	NA	15	TRBJ2-7	CASSGGGLDSYEQYF	TGCGCCAGCAGCGGCGGAGGACTCGACTCCTACGAGCAGTACTTC
few	TRBV6-5	TRBD2	12	TRBJ2-7	CASSYSGGSQYF	TGTGCCAGCAGTTATTCGGGGGGTTCGCAGTACTTC
many	TRBV29-1	NA	15	TRBJ2-1	CSVEGGPNSYNEQFF	TGCAGCGTTGAAGGGGGGCCCAACTCCTACAATGAGCAGTTCTTC
NA	TRBV10-3	NA	16	TRBJ2-3	CAISDRPGGGTDTQYF	TGTGCCATCAGTGATCGCCCGGGGGGCGGCACAGATACGCAGTATTTT
few	TRBV5-6	NA	13	TRBJ2-5	CASSLWGIETQYF	TGTGCCAGCAGCTTGTGGGGAATCGAGACCCAGTACTTC
NA	TRBV5-1	NA	15	TRBJ2-2	CASSLASENTGELFF	TGCGCCAGCAGCTTGGCGTCAGAGAACACCGGGGAGCTGTTTTTT
few	TRBV4-1	NA	16	TRBJ2-1	CASSQVKKQPDNEQFF	TGCGCCAGCAGCCAAGTGAAGAAACAACCGGACAATGAGCAGTTCTTC
many	TRBV7-9	NA	14	TRBJ2-5	CASSKALGGETQYF	TGTGCCAGCAGCAAAGCACTAGGAGGGGAGACCCAGTACTTC
few	TRBV28	TRBD2	15	TRBJ2-7	CASSSPAGGVHEQYF	TGTGCCAGCAGTTCCCCCGCGGGGGGCGTTCACGAGCAGTACTTC
many	TRBV7-9	TRBD1	17	TRBJ2-1	CASSLGGWDSSNNEQFF	TGTGCCAGCAGCTTAGGTGGTTGGGACAGCAGTAACAATGAGCAGTTCTTC
few	TRBV7-6	NA	16	TRBJ2-3	CASSLGTGGATDTQYF	TGTGCCAGCAGCTTAGGGACGGGGGGCGCGACAGATACGCAGTATTTT
once	TRBV4-2	NA	17	TRBJ2-6	CASSQELSSSGANVLTF	TGTGCCAGCAGCCAAGAATTAAGCTCCTCTGGGGCCAACGTCCTGACTTTC
NA	TRBV4-2	NA	16	TRBJ2-7	CASSQELAIPTYEQYF	TGTGCCAGCAGCCAAGAATTGGCGATACCGACCTACGAGCAGTACTTC
NA	TRBV29-1	NA	12	TRBJ1-3	CSVSKGGDTIYF	TGCAGCGTTTCAAAAGGGGGAGACACCATATATTTT
few	TRBV29-1	NA	13	TRBJ1-1	CSVVWLSNTEAFF	TGCAGCGTTGTTTGGCTTTCGAACACTGAAGCTTTCTTT